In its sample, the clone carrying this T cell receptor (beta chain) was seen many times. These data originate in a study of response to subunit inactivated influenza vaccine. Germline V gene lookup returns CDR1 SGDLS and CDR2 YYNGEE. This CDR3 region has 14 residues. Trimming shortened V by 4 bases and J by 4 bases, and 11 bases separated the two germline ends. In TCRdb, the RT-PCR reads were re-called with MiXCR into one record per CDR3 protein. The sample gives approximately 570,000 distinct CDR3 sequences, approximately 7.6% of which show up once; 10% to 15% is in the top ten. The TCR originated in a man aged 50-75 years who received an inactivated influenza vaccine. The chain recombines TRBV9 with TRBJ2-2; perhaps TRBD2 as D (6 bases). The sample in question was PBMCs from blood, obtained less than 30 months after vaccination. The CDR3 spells CASSSGLSTGELFF. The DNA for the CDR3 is TGTGCCAGCAGCTCGGGACTGAGCACCGGGGAGCTGTTTTTT.